This T cell receptor beta chain was recorded in a study of OX40 agonist ivuxolimab in advanced cancers. General study results and limits: In a subset of nonresponders, normalized T-cell clonal expansion was also low.

TCRdb's table, derived via immunoSEQ multiplex PCR, lists solely in-frame clones and lacks some. The sample lists 100,000 or so clones, approximately 90% occurring once. A word on this clone: The target antigen is unknown.

Trimming took off 6 bases at V and 2 bases at J, with 8 bases between the two ends. This CDR3 comprises 12 residues. CDR1 is MDHEN and CDR2 is SYDVKM in the germline V gene. Sequenced material: CD4+ or CD8+ T cells sorted from blood, taken in a trial of the OX40 agonist ivuxolimab. The receptor's source is an adult with an advanced solid tumor such as melanoma, head and neck, liver or kidney cancer. V and J are TRBV28 and TRBJ2-7; D gene ambiguous. The CDR3: CASSITAYEQYF. CDR3 DNA: TGTGCCAGCAGCATTACAGCCTACGAGCAGTACTTC.